The next 5 T cell receptor beta chains were all read from a single sample in a study of T cell repertoires in cytomegalovirus infection. A single record per CDR3 protein comes from TCRdb applying MiXCR to the reads. The profile shows approximately 500,000 distinct CDR3 sequences, around 11% of them singletons. Sequencing was done on a sample of PBMCs. The receptors shown here come from a human donor in good health (CMV status not recorded). Some clones in this sample may be carry-over from other donors' samples.

The chain combines TRBV20-1 with TRBJ1-6; D perhaps matches TRBD1 (6 bases). CDR1 is DFQATT and CDR2 is SNEGSKA in the germline V gene (reference sequence). V lost 1 base and J lost 9, with 13 bases in between. This CDR3 spans 14 amino acids. In DNA form, the CDR3 reads TGCAGTGCTAGAGCGGGGGGACAAGGTTCACCCCTCCACTTT. Protein: CSARAGGQGSPLHF.

The chain carries TRBV19 and TRBJ2-5; D unclear. V was pared by 4 bases and J by 5 bases, with 11 bases between. Per the germline V gene, CDR1 is LNHDA and CDR2 is SQIVND (reference sequence). The length of the CDR3 is 13 residues. This CDR3 reads CASSKSRLETQYF. As DNA, the CDR3 is TGTGCCAGTAGTAAATCCCGGCTGGAGACCCAGTACTTC.

This clonotype was found a few times. This rearrangement joins TRBV20-1 to TRBJ2-1; D is uncertain. Trimming left V 1 base short and J 0 bases short, with 13 bases between. The CDR3 is 16 residues long. Per germline, CDR1 DFQATT and CDR2 SNEGSKA (reference sequence). The CDR3 loop is CSARARAHSSYNEQFF. In DNA, the CDR3 is TGCAGTGCTAGAGCCCGGGCACATAGCTCCTACAATGAGCAGTTCTTC.

Many counts were recorded for this clonotype. The V call is TRBV12-3 or TRBV12-4, the J call TRBJ1-2, with D perhaps TRBD1 (6 bases). Trimming took off 7 bases at V and 0 bases at J, with 27 bases between the two ends. The CDR3 runs 19 residues. CDR3 nucleotide sequence: TGTGCCAGCACCCCATTTAGTGACAGGCCGGCTGAAACTAACTATGGCTACACCTTC. This codes for CASTPFSDRPAETNYGYTF.

This rearrangement joins TRBV29-1 to TRBJ2-3; D unresolved. V lost 4 bases and J 3 bases, leaving 14 bases between the germline ends. CDR1 and CDR2 (germline): SQVTM, ANQGSEA. The CDR3 is made up of 14 amino acids. CDR3 in amino acids: CSVGIRAKTDTQYF. The CDR3 nucleotides are TGCAGCGTTGGAATACGGGCAAAGACAGATACGCAGTATTTT.